Listed below are T cell receptor beta chains from one sample, sequenced in a study of cytomegalovirus exposure and HLA in healthy donors. Method: immunoSEQ multiplex PCR; TCRdb's copy keeps in-frame clones and lacks some. This sample contains roughly 120,000 clones. The source material was PBMCs. Receptor source: a man between 18 and 35 years old in good health and CMV-seronegative. CDR3s include the opening cysteine and the closing phenylalanine or tryptophan. A D gene is named only where the DNA matches it firmly.

v_call	cdr3_length	j_call	d_call	cdr3_aa	cdr3_nt
TRBV9	17	TRBJ1-3	TRBD1	CASSVGQGASSGNTIYF	TGTGCCAGCAGCGTGGGACAGGGGGCGAGCTCTGGAAACACCATATATTTT
TRBV30	16	TRBJ2-3	TRBD2	CAWSKRTSGVADTQYF	TGTGCCTGGAGTAAGCGGACTAGCGGGGTAGCAGATACGCAGTATTTT
TRBV9	15	TRBJ2-2	TRBD2	CASGPLAGYAGELFF	TGTGCCAGCGGCCCCTTAGCGGGGTATGCCGGGGAGCTGTTTTTT
TRBV5-1	13	TRBJ2-7	.	CASSWGGYYEQYF	TGCGCCAGCAGCTGGGGGGGCTACTACGAGCAGTACTTC
TRBV28	14	TRBJ2-7	TRBD1	CASSLTGAPYEQYF	TGTGCCAGCAGTTTGACAGGGGCTCCTTACGAGCAGTACTTC
TRBV5-1	18	TRBJ2-2	TRBD1	CASTSGTGALANTGELFF	TGCGCCAGCACATCCGGGACAGGGGCTTTAGCGAACACCGGGGAGCTGTTTTTT
TRBV10-2	17	TRBJ2-5	TRBD2	CASSEGDSGREWETQYF	TGCGCCAGCAGTGAGGGGGATAGCGGGAGGGAGTGGGAGACCCAGTACTTC
TRBV11-2	14	TRBJ2-5	.	CASSPGLIKETQYF	TGTGCCAGCAGCCCCGGACTGATTAAAGAGACCCAGTACTTC
TRBV25-1	13	TRBJ2-1	.	CASSRTEVNEQFF	TGTGCCAGCAGCCGGACAGAAGTGAATGAGCAGTTCTTC
TRBV6-1	13	TRBJ2-7	TRBD2	CASSISGGYEQYF	TGTGCCAGCAGCATCAGCGGGGGCTACGAGCAGTACTTC
TRBV2	14	TRBJ1-2	.	CASRGGTSSYGYTF	TGTGCCAGCAGGGGGGGGACATCGAGCTATGGCTACACCTTC
TRBV30	15	TRBJ2-2	TRBD2	CAWSVLAGDTGELFF	TGTGCCTGGAGTGTACTAGCGGGGGACACCGGGGAGCTGTTTTTT
TRBV6-1	13	TRBJ1-6	TRBD1	CASRDSRNSPLHF	TGTGCCAGCCGGGACAGCCGTAATTCACCCCTCCACTTT
TRBV11-2	14	TRBJ1-1	.	CASSLDIFETEAFF	TGTGCCAGCAGCTTAGATATATTCGAGACTGAAGCTTTCTTT
TRBV9	15	TRBJ2-1	.	CASSSGEGAYNEQFF	TGTGCCAGCAGCTCCGGGGAGGGGGCCTACAATGAGCAGTTCTTC
TRBV5-6	13	TRBJ1-2	TRBD1	CASRDRGRPGYTF	TGTGCCAGCAGGGACAGGGGGCGCCCAGGCTACACCTTC
TRBV18	14	TRBJ1-6	.	CASSQQGRNSPLHF	TGTGCCAGCTCACAACAGGGTCGGAATTCACCCCTCCACTTT
TRBV6-6	13	TRBJ2-7	TRBD1	CASSYQGAYEQYF	TGTGCCAGCAGTTACCAGGGGGCGTACGAGCAGTACTTC
TRBV14	15	TRBJ2-7	TRBD1	CASSSRTGLLYEQYF	TGTGCCAGCAGCTCTAGGACAGGGCTCTTATACGAGCAGTACTTC
TRBV5-8	11	TRBJ1-3	.	CASSQQNTIYF	TGTGCCAGCAGCCAACAAAACACCATATATTTT
TRBV5-4	14	TRBJ2-1	TRBD2	CASRLAGGPNEQFF	TGTGCCAGCAGACTAGCGGGGGGGCCCAATGAGCAGTTCTTC
TRBV2	13	TRBJ2-7	.	CASRVTVTYEQYF	TGTGCCAGCAGAGTGACAGTTACCTACGAGCAGTACTTC
TRBV5-1	15	TRBJ2-3	TRBD1	CASSLTGAGTDTQYF	TGCGCCAGCAGCTTGACAGGGGCTGGCACAGATACGCAGTATTTT
TRBV15	15	TRBJ1-2	.	CATSRDLANREGYTF	TGTGCCACCAGCAGAGATCTGGCAAACAGGGAGGGCTACACCTTC
TRBV6-6	14	TRBJ2-2	TRBD2	CASKRDANTGELFF	TGTGCCAGCAAGCGGGATGCGAACACCGGGGAGCTGTTTTTT
TRBV7-3	13	TRBJ1-6	TRBD1	CASSPGQGSPLHF	TGTGCCAGCAGCCCGGGACAGGGGTCACCCCTCCACTTT
TRBV7-2	16	TRBJ2-1	TRBD2	CASSLGGGGRGDEQFF	TGTGCCAGCAGCTTAGGGGGGGGTGGTAGAGGCGATGAGCAGTTCTTC
TRBV9	14	TRBJ1-2	TRBD1	CASSVAGQGGGYTF	TGTGCCAGCAGCGTAGCCGGACAGGGCGGCGGCTACACCTTC
TRBV11-2	14	TRBJ2-3	TRBD2	CASSSTSGDGTQYF	TGTGCCAGCAGCTCGACTAGCGGGGACGGTACGCAGTATTTT
TRBV5-1	15	TRBJ2-1	.	CASAPRGTAYNEQFF	TGCGCCAGCGCCCCTCGGGGAACAGCTTACAATGAGCAGTTCTTC
TRBV19	12	TRBJ1-6	TRBD1	CASLTGDSPLHF	TGTGCCAGTTTGACAGGGGATTCACCCCTCCACTTT
TRBV9	18	TRBJ2-1	TRBD2	CASSHTLKAGGSYNEQFF	TGTGCCAGCAGCCATACCCTAAAAGCGGGAGGGTCTTACAATGAGCAGTTCTTC
TRBV2	14	TRBJ1-1	.	CASSLITSNTEAFF	TGTGCCAGCAGCTTGATCACTTCGAACACTGAAGCTTTCTTT
TRBV5-1	14	TRBJ1-5	.	CASSLGGRDQPQHF	TGCGCCAGCAGCTTGGGGGGGAGGGATCAGCCCCAGCATTTT
TRBV14	13	TRBJ2-5	.	CASSQSVWETQYF	TGTGCCAGCAGCCAATCAGTTTGGGAGACCCAGTACTTC
TRBV4-1	17	TRBJ2-6	.	CASSRTAPILGANVLTF	TGCGCCAGCAGTCGGACAGCGCCTATTCTAGGGGCCAACGTCCTGACTTTC
TRBV10-3	14	TRBJ1-5	TRBD1	CAIRGGGDNQPQHF	TGTGCCATCAGAGGAGGGGGCGATAATCAGCCCCAGCATTTT
TRBV5-5	15	TRBJ2-7	.	CASSFRGSSTYEQYF	TGTGCCAGCAGCTTTCGGGGATCATCAACCTACGAGCAGTACTTC
TRBV4-1	14	TRBJ2-7	.	CASSQAGAPHEQYF	TGCGCCAGCAGCCAAGCCGGAGCTCCCCACGAGCAGTACTTC
TRBV19	14	TRBJ1-2	.	CASHEAGGDYGYTF	TGTGCCAGTCACGAAGCCGGCGGAGACTATGGCTACACCTTC
TRBV5-4	13	TRBJ1-2	.	CASSLGQGGGYTF	TGTGCCAGCAGCTTGGGGCAGGGTGGAGGCTACACCTTC
TRBV6-1	13	TRBJ1-4	.	CASSDTGLSELFF	TGTGCCAGCAGTGACACGGGTCTCAGCGAACTGTTTTTT
TRBV19	16	TRBJ2-1	TRBD1	CASSPTQGASYNEQFF	TGTGCCAGTAGTCCCACCCAGGGGGCGTCCTACAATGAGCAGTTCTTC
TRBV5-1	14	TRBJ1-1	TRBD1	CASSIQGENTEAFF	TGCGCCAGCAGCATACAGGGGGAGAACACTGAAGCTTTCTTT
TRBV6-6	14	TRBJ2-1	.	CASSQGGGRDEQFF	TGTGCCAGCAGTCAAGGAGGGGGCAGGGATGAGCAGTTCTTC
TRBV15	13	TRBJ1-1	.	CATRGRYNTEAFF	TGTGCCACCAGGGGCAGGTATAACACTGAAGCTTTCTTT
TRBV5-6	12	TRBJ2-1	.	CVSSPRDTMQFF	TGTGTCAGCAGCCCCCGGGACACCATGCAGTTCTTC
TRBV2	15	TRBJ2-1	TRBD1	CASRETDRRFSEQFF	TGTGCCAGCAGGGAAACGGACAGGCGCTTTAGTGAGCAGTTCTTC
TRBV5-5	15	TRBJ1-4	TRBD1	CASSLAPGQGGKLFF	TGTGCCAGCAGCTTGGCCCCTGGACAGGGAGGAAAACTGTTTTTT